This TCR beta chain was sequenced during a study of T cell responses to AZD1222 COVID-19 vaccine. General observations from the study: Only six people who got AZD1222 tested seropositive at baseline.

CDR3 size: 16 residues. With 6 bases removed from V and 2 bases from J, the gap between germline ends came to 14 bases. Germline CDR1 and CDR2: SEHNR and FQNEAQ (reference sequence). With regard to this clone: Its antigen is currently unknown.

Here immunoSEQ multiplex PCR was the method, and the copy in TCRdb shows in-frame clones only, minus some. The sample comprises 110,000 to 150,000 clones, about 90% of which are singletons, and more than 2.5% rests with the top ten. The sample here was peripheral blood, taken on day 0 of AZD1222 vaccination. V and J are TRBV7-9 and TRBJ2-6; D gene ambiguous. The receptor was isolated from an adult in good health. For the CDR3, the DNA is TGTGCCAGCAGGGGTACTGTGAAGGCTGGGGCCAACGTCCTGACTTTC. Its protein is CASRGTVKAGANVLTF.